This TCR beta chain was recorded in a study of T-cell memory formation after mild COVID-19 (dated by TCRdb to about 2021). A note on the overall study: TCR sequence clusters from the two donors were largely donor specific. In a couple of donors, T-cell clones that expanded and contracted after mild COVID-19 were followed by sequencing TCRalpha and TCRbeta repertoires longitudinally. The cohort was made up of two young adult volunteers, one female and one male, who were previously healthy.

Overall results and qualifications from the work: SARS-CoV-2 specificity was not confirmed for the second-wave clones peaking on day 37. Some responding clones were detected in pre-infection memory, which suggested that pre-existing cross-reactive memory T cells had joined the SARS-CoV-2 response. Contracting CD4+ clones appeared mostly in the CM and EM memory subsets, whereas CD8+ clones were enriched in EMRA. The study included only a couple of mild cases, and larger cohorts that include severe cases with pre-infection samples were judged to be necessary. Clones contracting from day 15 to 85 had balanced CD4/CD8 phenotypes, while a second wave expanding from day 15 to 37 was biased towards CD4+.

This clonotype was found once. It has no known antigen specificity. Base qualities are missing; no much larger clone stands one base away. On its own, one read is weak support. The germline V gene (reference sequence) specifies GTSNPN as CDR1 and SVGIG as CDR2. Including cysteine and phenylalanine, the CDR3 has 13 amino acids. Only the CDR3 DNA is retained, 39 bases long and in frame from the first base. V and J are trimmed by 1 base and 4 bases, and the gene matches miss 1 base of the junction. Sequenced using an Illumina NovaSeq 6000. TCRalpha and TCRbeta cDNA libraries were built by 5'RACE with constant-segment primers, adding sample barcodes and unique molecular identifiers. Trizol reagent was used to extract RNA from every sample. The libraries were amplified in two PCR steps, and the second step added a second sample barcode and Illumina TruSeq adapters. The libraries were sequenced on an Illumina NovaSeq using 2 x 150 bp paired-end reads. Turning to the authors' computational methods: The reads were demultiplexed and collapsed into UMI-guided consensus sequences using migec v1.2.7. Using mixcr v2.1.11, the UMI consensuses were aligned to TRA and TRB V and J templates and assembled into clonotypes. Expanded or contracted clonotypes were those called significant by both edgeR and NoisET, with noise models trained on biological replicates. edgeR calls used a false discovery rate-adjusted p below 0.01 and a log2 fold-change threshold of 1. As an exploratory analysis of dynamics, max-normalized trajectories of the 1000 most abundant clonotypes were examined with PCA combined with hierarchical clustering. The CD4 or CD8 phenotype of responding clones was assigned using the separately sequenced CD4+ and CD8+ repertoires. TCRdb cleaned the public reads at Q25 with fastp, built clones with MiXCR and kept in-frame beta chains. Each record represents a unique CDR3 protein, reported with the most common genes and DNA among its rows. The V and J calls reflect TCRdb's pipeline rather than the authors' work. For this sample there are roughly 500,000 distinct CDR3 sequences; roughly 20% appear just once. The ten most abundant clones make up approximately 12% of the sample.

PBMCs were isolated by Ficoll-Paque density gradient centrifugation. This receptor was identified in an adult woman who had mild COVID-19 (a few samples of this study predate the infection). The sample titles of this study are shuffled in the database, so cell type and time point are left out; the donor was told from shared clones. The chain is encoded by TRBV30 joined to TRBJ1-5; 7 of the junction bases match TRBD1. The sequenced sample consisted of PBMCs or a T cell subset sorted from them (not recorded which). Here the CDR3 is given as CAWSGDRNQPQHF. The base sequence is TGTGCCTGGAGTGGGGACAGAAATCAGCCCCAGCATTTT.